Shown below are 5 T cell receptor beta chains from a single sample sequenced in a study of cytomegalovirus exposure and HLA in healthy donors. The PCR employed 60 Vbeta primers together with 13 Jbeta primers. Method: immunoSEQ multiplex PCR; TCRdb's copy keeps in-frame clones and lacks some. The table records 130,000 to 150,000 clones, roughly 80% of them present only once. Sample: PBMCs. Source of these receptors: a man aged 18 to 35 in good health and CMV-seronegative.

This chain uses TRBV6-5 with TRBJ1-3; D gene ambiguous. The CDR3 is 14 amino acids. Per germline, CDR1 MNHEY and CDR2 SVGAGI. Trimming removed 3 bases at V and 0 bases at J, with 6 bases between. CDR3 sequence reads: CASSYSVSGNTIYF. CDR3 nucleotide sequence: TGTGCCAGCAGTTATTCCGTCTCTGGAAACACCATATATTTT.

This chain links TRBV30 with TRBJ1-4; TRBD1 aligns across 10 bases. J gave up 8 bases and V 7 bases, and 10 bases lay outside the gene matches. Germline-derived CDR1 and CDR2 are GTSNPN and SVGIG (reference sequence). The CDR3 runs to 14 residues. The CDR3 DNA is TGTGCCTCCTCTGGGACAGGGGCGGGAGAAAAACTGTTTTTT. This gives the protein CASSGTGAGEKLFF.

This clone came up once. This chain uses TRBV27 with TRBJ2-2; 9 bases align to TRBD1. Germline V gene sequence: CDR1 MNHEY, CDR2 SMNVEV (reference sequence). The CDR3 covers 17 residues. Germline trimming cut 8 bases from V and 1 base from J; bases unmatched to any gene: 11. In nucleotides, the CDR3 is TGTGCCAGCTCCCCGGGACCGGGACAGGGGAACACCGGGGAGCTGTTTTTT. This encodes CASSPGPGQGNTGELFF.

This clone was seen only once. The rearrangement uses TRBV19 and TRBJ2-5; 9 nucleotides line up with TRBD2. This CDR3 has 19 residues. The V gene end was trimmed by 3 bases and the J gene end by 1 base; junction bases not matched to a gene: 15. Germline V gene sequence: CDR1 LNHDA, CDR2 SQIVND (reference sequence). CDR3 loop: CASSISRGLAGGLQETQYF. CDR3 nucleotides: TGTGCCAGTAGTATCAGTCGTGGCTTGGCGGGGGGGCTCCAAGAGACCCAGTACTTC.

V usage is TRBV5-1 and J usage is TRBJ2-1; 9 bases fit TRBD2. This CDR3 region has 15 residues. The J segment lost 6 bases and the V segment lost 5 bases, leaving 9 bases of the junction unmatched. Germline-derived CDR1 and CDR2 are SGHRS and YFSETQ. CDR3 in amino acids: CASSGRGGAGNEQFF. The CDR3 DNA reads TGCGCCAGCAGTGGTCGCGGGGGGGCCGGCAATGAGCAGTTCTTC.